This paragraph reports one T cell receptor (beta chain). Its target is unknown. Germline CDR1 and CDR2: SGDLS and YYNGEE. Germline trimming cut 3 bases from V and 5 bases from J; bases unmatched to any gene: 11. The CDR3 runs to 16 residues. This entry is derived from a study of T cell responses to AZD1222 COVID-19 vaccine. Regarding the study as a whole: Only five to seven individuals given AZD1222 were seropositive at baseline. Reportedly, close to half of spike-specific TCRs are directed against unmutated variant regions. Donors were mostly white British, more females; clonal diversity possibly underestimated. Spike-wide coverage was observed for vaccine-associated CD4 TCRs, with dominant responses at 160-218 and 743-854.

Only in-frame clones appear in the TCRdb table, and some are missing; sequencing was by immunoSEQ multiplex PCR. This table holds around 110,000 clones, around 91% found once. Sequenced here: peripheral blood, sampled 28 days after the second AZD1222 dose. V gene TRBV9 combines with J gene TRBJ2-3, with 8 nucleotides matching TRBD2. This clonotype originated in an adult who received the AZD1222 COVID-19 vaccine. DNA for the CDR3: TGTGCCAGCAGCGCCGCAAGCGGGAGTCCGGGAGATACGCAGTATTTT. Amino acids: CASSAASGSPGDTQYF. Supplemented by reference TRBV9 and TRBJ2-3, the full variable domain reads DSGVTQTPKHLITATGQRVTLRCSPRSGDLSVYWYQQSLDQGLQFLIQYYNGEERAKGNILERFSAQQFPDLHSELNLSSLELGDSALYFCASSAASGSPGDTQYFGPGTRLTVL.